Sequencing of this TCR beta chain was carried out in a study of blood T cell repertoires in COVID-19. Study at large: Samples taken during acute and convalescent COVID-19 were collected in the United States, Italy and Spain. Sources were T cells, B-cell-depleted T cells, or PBMCs; the material itself was cDNA or gDNA.

Assay used: immunoSEQ multiplex PCR; TCRdb lists only in-frame clones, some missing. The data hold approximately 170,000 clones, with 65% to 85% observed a single time. Germline CDR1 ENHRY, CDR2 SYGVKD. This CDR3 spans 17 amino acids. Trimming at V came to 10 bases and at J to 1 base, leaving 10 bases not matched to a gene. Participant age was roughly 18 to 90 years, and participants resided in roughly 24 US areas. In Cohort 3, a recovered donor had either two negative PCRs, clearance, or symptom resolution. Sequenced material: PBMCs or T cells enriched from blood (not recorded which). The source of this sequence is a middle-aged man who had recovered from COVID-19. This chain uses TRBV10-3 with TRBJ2-3; TRBD2 matches at 14 bases. The CDR3 loop reads CATRGLAGGKGTDTQYF. The DNA of the CDR3 is TGTGCCACCCGAGGACTAGCGGGGGGTAAGGGCACAGATACGCAGTATTTT.